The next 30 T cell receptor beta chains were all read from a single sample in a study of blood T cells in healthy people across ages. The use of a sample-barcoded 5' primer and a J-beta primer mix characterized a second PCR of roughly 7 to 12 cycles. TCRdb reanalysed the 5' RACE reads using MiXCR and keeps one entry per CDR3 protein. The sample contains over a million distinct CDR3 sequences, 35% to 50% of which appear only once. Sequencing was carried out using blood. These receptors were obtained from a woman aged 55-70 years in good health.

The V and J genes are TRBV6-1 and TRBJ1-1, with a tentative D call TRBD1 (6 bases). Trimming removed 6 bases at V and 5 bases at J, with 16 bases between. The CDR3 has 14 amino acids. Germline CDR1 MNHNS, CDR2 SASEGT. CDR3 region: CASSTLRGITEAFF. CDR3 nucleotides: TGTGCCAGCAGCACGCTCAGGGGTATTACTGAAGCTTTCTTT.

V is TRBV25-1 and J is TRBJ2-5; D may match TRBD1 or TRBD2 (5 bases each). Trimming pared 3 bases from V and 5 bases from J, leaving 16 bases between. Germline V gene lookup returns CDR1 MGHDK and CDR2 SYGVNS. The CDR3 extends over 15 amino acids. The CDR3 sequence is CASSELGDGLETQYF. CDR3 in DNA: TGTGCCAGCAGTGAGTTGGGGGATGGACTGGAGACCCAGTACTTC.

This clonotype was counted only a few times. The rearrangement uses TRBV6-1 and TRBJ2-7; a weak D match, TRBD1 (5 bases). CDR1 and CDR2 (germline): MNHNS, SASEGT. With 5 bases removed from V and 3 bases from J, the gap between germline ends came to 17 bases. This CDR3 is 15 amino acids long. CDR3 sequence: CASSLRQTPYYEQYF. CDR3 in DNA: TGTGCCAGCAGTCTCCGACAGACCCCCTACTACGAGCAGTACTTC.

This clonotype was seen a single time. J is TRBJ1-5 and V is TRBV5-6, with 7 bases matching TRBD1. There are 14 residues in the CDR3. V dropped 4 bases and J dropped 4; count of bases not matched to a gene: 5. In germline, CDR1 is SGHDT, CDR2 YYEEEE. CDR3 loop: CASSRAGGNQPQHF. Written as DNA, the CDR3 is TGTGCCAGCAGCCGCGCAGGGGGAAATCAGCCCCAGCATTTT.

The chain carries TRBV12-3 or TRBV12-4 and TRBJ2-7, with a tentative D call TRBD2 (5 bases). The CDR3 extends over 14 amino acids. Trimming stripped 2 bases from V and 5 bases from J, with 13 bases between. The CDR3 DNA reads TGTGCCAGCAGTTTACTCCACGAGGAGGACGAGCAGTACTTC. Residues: CASSLLHEEDEQYF.

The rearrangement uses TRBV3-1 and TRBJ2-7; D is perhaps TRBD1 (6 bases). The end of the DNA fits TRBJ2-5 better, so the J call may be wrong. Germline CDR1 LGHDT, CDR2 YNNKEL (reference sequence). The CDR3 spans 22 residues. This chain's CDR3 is CASSQATNKRTVPRGVKETQYF. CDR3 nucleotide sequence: TGTGCCAGCAGCCAAGCGACTAACAAAAGGACAGTTCCCCGTGGGGTGAAAGAGACCCAGTACTTC.

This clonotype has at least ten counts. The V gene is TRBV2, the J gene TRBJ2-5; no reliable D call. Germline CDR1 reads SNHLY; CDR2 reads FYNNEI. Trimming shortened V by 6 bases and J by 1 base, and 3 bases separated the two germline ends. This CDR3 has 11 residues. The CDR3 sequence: CASSVQETQYF. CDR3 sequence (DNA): TGTGCCAGCAGCGTCCAAGAGACCCAGTACTTC. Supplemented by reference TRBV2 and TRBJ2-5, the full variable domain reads EPEVTQTPSHQVTQMGQEVILRCVPISNHLYFYWYRQILGQKVEFLVSFYNNEISEKSEIFDDQFSVERPDGSNFTLKIRSTKLEDSAMYFCASSVQETQYFGPGTRLLVL.

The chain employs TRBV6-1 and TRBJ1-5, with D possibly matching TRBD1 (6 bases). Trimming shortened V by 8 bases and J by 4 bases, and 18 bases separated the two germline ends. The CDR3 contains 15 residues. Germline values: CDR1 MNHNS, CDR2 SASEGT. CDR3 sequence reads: CASHMGGRGNQPQHF. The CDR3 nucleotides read TGTGCCAGCCATATGGGGGGGCGAGGGAATCAGCCCCAGCATTTT.

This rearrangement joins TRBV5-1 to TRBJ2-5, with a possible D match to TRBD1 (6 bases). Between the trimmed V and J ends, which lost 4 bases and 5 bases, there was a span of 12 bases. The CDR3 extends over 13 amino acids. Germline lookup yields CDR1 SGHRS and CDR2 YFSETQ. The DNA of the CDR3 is TGCGCCAGCAGCAGGGACATTTGGGAGACCCAGTACTTC. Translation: CASSRDIWETQYF.

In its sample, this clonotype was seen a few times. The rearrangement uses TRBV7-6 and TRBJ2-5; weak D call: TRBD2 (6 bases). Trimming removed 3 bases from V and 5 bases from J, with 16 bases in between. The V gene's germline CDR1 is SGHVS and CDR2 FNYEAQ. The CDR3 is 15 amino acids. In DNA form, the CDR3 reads TGTGCCAGCAGCTTTGGGGGAGGCTCCCGTGAGACCCAGTACTTC. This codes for CASSFGGGSRETQYF.

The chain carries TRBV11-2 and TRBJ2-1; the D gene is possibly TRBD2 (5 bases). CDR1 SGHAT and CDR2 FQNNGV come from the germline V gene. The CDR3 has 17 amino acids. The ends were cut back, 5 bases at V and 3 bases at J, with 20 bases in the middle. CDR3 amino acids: CASSLNGGPLLYNEQFF. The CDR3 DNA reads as TGTGCCAGCAGCCTCAACGGAGGCCCTCTACTCTACAATGAGCAGTTCTTC.

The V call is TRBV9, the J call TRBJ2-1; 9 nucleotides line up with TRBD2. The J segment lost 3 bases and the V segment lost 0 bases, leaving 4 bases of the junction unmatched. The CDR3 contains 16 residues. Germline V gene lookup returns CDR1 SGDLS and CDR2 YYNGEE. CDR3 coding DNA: TGTGCCAGCAGCGTAGAGGGCGGGAGGGTCTACAATGAGCAGTTCTTC. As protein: CASSVEGGRVYNEQFF.

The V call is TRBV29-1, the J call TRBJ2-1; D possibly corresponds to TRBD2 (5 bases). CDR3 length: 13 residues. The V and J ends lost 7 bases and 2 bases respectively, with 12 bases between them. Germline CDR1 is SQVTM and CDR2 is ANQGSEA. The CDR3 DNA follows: TGCAGCGCCGCTGGGCGGGCCTACAATGAGCAGTTCTTC. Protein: CSAAGRAYNEQFF.

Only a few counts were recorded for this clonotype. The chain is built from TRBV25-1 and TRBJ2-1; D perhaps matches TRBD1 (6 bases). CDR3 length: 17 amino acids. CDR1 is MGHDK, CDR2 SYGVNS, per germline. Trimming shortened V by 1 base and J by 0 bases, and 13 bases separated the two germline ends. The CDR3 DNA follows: TGTGCCAGCAGTGAATTAAGTGGGGGCTACTCCTACAATGAGCAGTTCTTC. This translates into CASSELSGGYSYNEQFF.

The CDR3 here is CASSFSGGRVYEQYF. The CDR3 DNA reads as TGTGCCAGCAGTTTCTCAGGGGGAAGAGTTTACGAGCAGTACTTC. The chain recombines TRBV6-5 with TRBJ2-7; 7 bases match TRBD1. Unmatched junction bases numbered 10, after V lost 4 bases and J lost 4 bases. CDR3 length: 15 residues. Germline V CDR1 and CDR2: MNHEY, SVGAGI.

The CDR3 is CASSMWKNSYEQYF. CDR3 nucleotides: TGTGCCAGCAGTATGTGGAAGAACTCCTACGAGCAGTACTTC. This chain connects TRBV5-6 to TRBJ2-7; the D is unclear. Germline-derived CDR1 and CDR2 are SGHDT and YYEEEE. This CDR3 spans 14 amino acids. V lost 5 bases and J 0 bases, leaving 12 bases between the germline ends.

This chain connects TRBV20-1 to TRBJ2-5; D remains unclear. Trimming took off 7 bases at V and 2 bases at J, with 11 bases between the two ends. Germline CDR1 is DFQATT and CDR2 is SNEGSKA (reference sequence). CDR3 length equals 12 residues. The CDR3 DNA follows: TGCAGTGGGGAACACGGACAAGAGACCCAGTACTTC. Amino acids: CSGEHGQETQYF.

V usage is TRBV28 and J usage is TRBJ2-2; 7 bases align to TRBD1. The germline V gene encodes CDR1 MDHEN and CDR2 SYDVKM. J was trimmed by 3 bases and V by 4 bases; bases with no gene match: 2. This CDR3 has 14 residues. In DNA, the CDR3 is TGTGCCAGCAGTTCCCAGGGGGACACCGGGGAGCTGTTTTTT. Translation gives CASSSQGDTGELFF.

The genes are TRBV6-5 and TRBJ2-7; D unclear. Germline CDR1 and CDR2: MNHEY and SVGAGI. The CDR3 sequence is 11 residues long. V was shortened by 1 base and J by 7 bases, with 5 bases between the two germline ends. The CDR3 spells CASSYLWEQYF. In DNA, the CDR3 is TGTGCCAGCAGTTACTTGTGGGAGCAGTACTTC.

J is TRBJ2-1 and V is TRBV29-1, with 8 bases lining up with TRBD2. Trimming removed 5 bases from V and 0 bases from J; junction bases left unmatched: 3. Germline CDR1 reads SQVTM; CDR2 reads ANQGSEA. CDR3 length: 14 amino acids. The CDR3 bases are TGCAGCGTTTGTCTAGCGGGCTCCTACAATGAGCAGTTCTTC. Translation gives CSVCLAGSYNEQFF.

The CDR3 loop reads CASSGVGLAYEQYF. In DNA form, the CDR3 reads TGTGCCAGCAGTGGAGTCGGACTAGCTTACGAGCAGTACTTC. The chain couples TRBV6-1 to TRBJ2-7; 8 bases line up with TRBD2. Trimming took 4 bases from V and 4 from J; bases not matched to a gene: 6. The CDR3 has 14 residues. Looked up from germline, CDR1 is MNHNS and CDR2 is SASEGT.

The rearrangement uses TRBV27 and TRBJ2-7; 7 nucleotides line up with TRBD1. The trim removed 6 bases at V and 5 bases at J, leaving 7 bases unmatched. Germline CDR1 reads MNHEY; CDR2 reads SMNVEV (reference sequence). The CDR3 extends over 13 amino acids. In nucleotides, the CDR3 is TGTGCCAGCAGCCTGACAGGGAACCACGAGCAGTACTTC. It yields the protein CASSLTGNHEQYF.

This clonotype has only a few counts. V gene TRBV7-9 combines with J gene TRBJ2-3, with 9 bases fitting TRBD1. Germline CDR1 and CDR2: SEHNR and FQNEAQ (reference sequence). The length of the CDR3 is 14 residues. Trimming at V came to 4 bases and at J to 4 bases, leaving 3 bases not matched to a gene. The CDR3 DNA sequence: TGTGCCAGCAGCTCCGGACAGGGGTCAGATACGCAGTATTTT. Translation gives CASSSGQGSDTQYF.

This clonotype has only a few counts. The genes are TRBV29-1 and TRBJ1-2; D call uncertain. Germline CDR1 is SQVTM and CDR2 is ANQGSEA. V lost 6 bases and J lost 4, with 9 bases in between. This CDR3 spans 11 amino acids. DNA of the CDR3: TGCAGCGTCCGGGGTTCCTATGGCTACACCTTC. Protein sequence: CSVRGSYGYTF.

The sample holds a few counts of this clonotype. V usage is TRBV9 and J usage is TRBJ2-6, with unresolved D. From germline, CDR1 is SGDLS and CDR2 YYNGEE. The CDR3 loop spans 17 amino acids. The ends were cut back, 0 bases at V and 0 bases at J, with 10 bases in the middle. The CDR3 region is CASSVGIISSGANVLTF. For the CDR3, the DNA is TGTGCCAGCAGCGTAGGAATCATTAGCTCTGGGGCCAACGTCCTGACTTTC.

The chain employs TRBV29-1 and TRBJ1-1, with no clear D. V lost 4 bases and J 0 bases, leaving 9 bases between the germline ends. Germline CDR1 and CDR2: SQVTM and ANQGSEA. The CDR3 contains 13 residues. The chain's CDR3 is CSVAAIMNTEAFF. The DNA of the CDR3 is TGCAGCGTTGCGGCCATCATGAACACTGAAGCTTTCTTT.

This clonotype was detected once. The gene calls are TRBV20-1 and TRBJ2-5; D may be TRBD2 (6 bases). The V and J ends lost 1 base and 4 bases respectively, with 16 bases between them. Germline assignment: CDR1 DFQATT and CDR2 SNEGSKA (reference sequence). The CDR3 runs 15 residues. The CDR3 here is CSARVQKTRIETQYF. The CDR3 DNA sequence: TGCAGTGCTAGAGTTCAAAAGACTAGAATAGAGACCCAGTACTTC.

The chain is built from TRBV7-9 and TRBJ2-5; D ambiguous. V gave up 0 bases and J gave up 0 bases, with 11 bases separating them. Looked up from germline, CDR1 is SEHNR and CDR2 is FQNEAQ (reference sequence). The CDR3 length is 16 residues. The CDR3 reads CASSLAESAYQETQYF. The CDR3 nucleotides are TGTGCCAGCAGCTTAGCGGAGTCCGCGTACCAAGAGACCCAGTACTTC.

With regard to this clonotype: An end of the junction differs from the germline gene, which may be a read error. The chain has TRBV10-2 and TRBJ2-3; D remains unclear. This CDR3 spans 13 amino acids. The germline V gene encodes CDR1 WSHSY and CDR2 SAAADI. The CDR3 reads CASRESGTDTQYF. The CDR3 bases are TGCGCCAGCAGAGAGTCTGGCACAGATACGCAGTATTTT.

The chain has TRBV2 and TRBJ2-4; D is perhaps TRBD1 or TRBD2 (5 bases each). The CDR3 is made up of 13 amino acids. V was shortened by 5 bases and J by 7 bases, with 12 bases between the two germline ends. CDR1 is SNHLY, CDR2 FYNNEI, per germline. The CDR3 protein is CASSPGRTNIQYF. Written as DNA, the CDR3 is TGTGCCAGCAGTCCGGGACGCACCAACATTCAGTACTTC.